Sequencing of this T cell receptor (beta chain) was carried out in a study of cytomegalovirus exposure and HLA in healthy donors (dated by TCRdb to about 2017). About the investigation overall: According to a later analysis, one platform produced both the 110 or so validation repertoires and the 666 repertoires of the first cohort. The study aimed to test whether cataloging public T cell receptors could reveal signatures of past pathogen exposure. To predict cytomegalovirus infection status, the study combined high-throughput TCR immunosequencing, statistical association of individual TCRs with disease status, and machine learning. Besides the first cohort of around 700 subjects, a separate validation cohort made up of roughly 130 different subjects was used.

The donors belonged to the validation cohort of over a hundred subjects, which was separate from the roughly 700-subject first cohort. Receptor libraries were prepared by the immunoSEQ multiplex PCR assay. The study's own analysis went as follows. A statistical classification framework was built to diagnose cytomegalovirus status from the catalog of TCR beta chain sequences. Held by TCRdb, this immuneACCESS table contains in-frame sequences only and omits some clones. Under half of the omission traces to an unresolved V gene where checked; the cause of the rest is unknown. The V and J calls and clone size are taken from that table; D and trimming were inferred from the DNA. For this sample there are about 190,000 clones; about 82% appear just once. About 1.5% of the sample lies in the top ten. V is shortened by 2 bases, J by 4 bases, and the region joining them spans 12 bases. The germline V gene encodes CDR1 ENHRY and CDR2 SYGVKD. From its cysteine to its phenylalanine, the CDR3 spans 16 amino acids. Of the read, only the CDR3 DNA is kept; its 48 bases are in frame from base 1.

Broader findings and caveats from the paper: Cytomegalovirus status was reported to be diagnosed by the classifier with high specificity and sensitivity in both the original and validation cohorts. Most TCR sequences were observed very rarely across donors, whereas some public TCRs were present in many individuals. In a later analysis, TCRs clustered in the first cohort were found to also tend to co-occur in the 130 or so validation repertoires, with approximately 95% of cluster scores above 0. A total of roughly 160 TCR beta chains were listed by the study as associated with cytomegalovirus. A later analysis had no HLA typing for the validation cohort, so co-occurrence there was scored across all 120 or so repertoires. Three of the identified cytomegalovirus-associated TCR beta chains were confirmed in vitro to be specific for cytomegalovirus antigens. According to the authors, the approach could potentially be generalized to other disease states and immunological phenotypes.

To note about this clone: Which antigen it targets is not known. No qualities accompany the bases; no much larger clone lies one base away.

The chain employs TRBV10-3 and TRBJ2-6, with no reliable assignment of the D segment. The clonotype was recovered from a woman aged 18-30 years in good health and CMV-seronegative. Sequences were obtained from PBMCs. For the CDR3, the sequence is CAISEEAPSGANVLTF. The sequenced DNA is TGTGCCATCAGTGAGGAGGCCCCCTCCGGGGCCAACGTCCTGACTTTC.